A selection of T cell receptor beta chains follows, all from one sample in a study of T cells in Graves' hyperthyroidism and ophthalmopathy. TCRdb re-called the multiplex PCR reads with MiXCR, one entry per CDR3 protein. In the table there are hundreds of thousands of distinct CDR3 sequences, around 20% of which are singletons. The sequenced sample consisted of blood. These TCRs come from a man between 35 and 55 years old with Graves' ophthalmopathy. CDR3s include the opening cysteine and the closing phenylalanine or tryptophan. Fields, in order: CDR3 length, V gene, CDR3 protein.

>14|TRBV5-1
CASSFDRGDDTQYF
>13|TRBV2
CASSIRLAGDGYF
>12|TRBV7-2
CASSLEKGWQYF
>16|TRBV7-8
CASSLGSPRGTDTQYF
>13|TRBV6-2/TRBV6-3
CASKNSGAYEQYF
>15|TRBV20-1
CSARDRRWQLYGYTF
>13|TRBV3-1
CASSPASGGGYTF
>18|TRBV5-1
CASSLGSQGPGGNQPQHF
>15|TRBV11-2
CASRLTGAGANVLTF
>14|TRBV5-1
CASSSGPSGNTIYF
>15|TRBV28
CASSFELAGVNEQFF
>19|TRBV25-1
CASSAGGYGGGSFGVEQFF
>14|TRBV27
CASSFGQTNSPLHF
>12|TRBV2
CASSAPSTEQYF
>16|TRBV20-1
CSARDGAASGKYEQYF
>17|TRBV29-1
CSVEDLKGERPYNEQFF
>13|TRBV30
CAWRGQGTGYQYF
>11|TRBV28
CASSLPTGAFF
>13|TRBV29-1
CSVEKNVLRTQYF
>13|TRBV6-1
CASRNRDRDTQYF
>13|TRBV20-1
CSAPPAGANEQFF
>16|TRBV4-1
CASSHPISGGYNEQFF
>15|TRBV7-9
CASSHTHGTYNEQFF
>16|TRBV20-1
CSAREITTGENSPLHF
>15|TRBV6-2/TRBV6-3
CASSYGAITQETQYF
>12|TRBV7-2
CASSLREGPAFF
>15|TRBV5-1
CASSLINGRDEKLFF
>15|TRBV13
CASSLEGTRANVLTF
>15|TRBV19
CASSVRDRVDNEQFF
>16|TRBV20-1
CSAITQRGGRRETQYF
>20|TRBV15
CATSPRDRGFGGSSYNEQFF
>14|TRBV29-1
CSVPDRAGEDTIYF
>17|TRBV27
CASSFGLAGDFADTQYF
>15|TRBV2
CASATGLANTGELFF
>14|TRBV7-2
CASSFSGRAGELFF
>15|TRBV6-2/TRBV6-3
CASSTWGDLNTEAFF
>12|TRBV9
CASSRRDTEAFF
>14|TRBV7-2
CASSFVRGAGGAFF
>15|TRBV5-6
CASSLLAGVGDTQYF
>16|TRBV10-3
CAISESRSPNTGELFF
>13|TRBV27
CASSIDSNSPPHF
>12|TRBV27
CASSYGQDTQYF
>16|TRBV19
CASSTPGGRGGQPQHF
>18|TRBV19
CASSISRISGGNSYEQYF
>14|TRBV29-1
CSVTGGTHSYEQYF
>15|TRBV13
CASSLGRNPPDEQFF
>16|TRBV13
CASSRSGRARSYEQYF
>15|TRBV9
CASSPRQGAGETQYF
>14|TRBV2
CAGGGQGRNSPLHF
>13|TRBV28
CASRQTGRETQYF
>15|TRBV18
CASSPSGGENTEAFF
>15|TRBV7-6
CASSPLGAKTGGQYF
>12|TRBV18
CASSPQRDIQYF
>12|TRBV20-1
CSAIGTVYEQYF
>15|TRBV7-8
CASSLEGAGANVLTF
>13|TRBV5-1
CASSSGQGDGYTF
>16|TRBV25-1
CASSLDRRLATGELFF
>14|TRBV20-1
CSARVPSGADTQYF
>17|TRBV6-1
CASRPLAVGPLNTEAFF
>13|TRBV20-1
CSARDSAKNIQYF